A selection of T cell receptor beta chains follows, all from one sample in a study of blood T cell repertoires in COVID-19. This table comes from immunoSEQ multiplex PCR, and its TCRdb copy is limited to in-frame clones, with some not included. Here the sample spans approximately 440,000 clones, about nine tenths being singletons. Sequencing used PBMCs or T cells enriched from blood (not recorded which). These receptors were obtained from a young man who had recovered from COVID-19. The CDR3 runs from the conserved cysteine through the conserved F or W. Fields, in order: clone size, D gene, J gene, V gene, CDR3 DNA, CDR3 protein. D genes are given only for firm matches. Size tells how often a clone was seen (once, few, many) or the class of an expanded clone, and some rows leave it out.

size: NA; D: NA; J: TRBJ1-2; V: TRBV11-2; DNA: TGTGCCAGCAGCTTAGTCCCAGGGGACCTCTATGGCTACACCTTC; CDR3: CASSLVPGDLYGYTF
size: NA; D: NA; J: TRBJ1-3; V: TRBV19; DNA: TGTGCCAGTAGTATAATGCCGGGCTCTGGAAACACCATATATTTT; CDR3: CASSIMPGSGNTIYF
size: NA; D: TRBD1; J: TRBJ2-7; V: TRBV15; DNA: TGTGCCACCAGCAGAGATTTCGTGGGACAGGGAGGCGACGAGCAGTACTTC; CDR3: CATSRDFVGQGGDEQYF
size: NA; D: NA; J: TRBJ1-6; V: TRBV10-3; DNA: TGTGCCTCCAACGGACAGAGAGTATCACCCCTCCACTTT; CDR3: CASNGQRVSPLHF
size: NA; D: TRBD2; J: TRBJ2-1; V: TRBV27; DNA: TGTGCCAGCAGTTTTGGGACTACCGGTGAGCAGTTCTTC; CDR3: CASSFGTTGEQFF
size: NA; D: TRBD1; J: TRBJ2-2; V: TRBV10-1; DNA: TGCGCCAGCAGTCACTCCCCGTGGACAGGGAACACCGGGGAGCTGTTTTTT; CDR3: CASSHSPWTGNTGELFF
size: NA; D: TRBD1; J: TRBJ2-1; V: TRBV6-2/TRBV6-3; DNA: TGTGCCAGCAGTGGCGAGGGACAGAAATACAATGAGCAGTTCTTC; CDR3: CASSGEGQKYNEQFF
size: NA; D: NA; J: TRBJ2-7; V: TRBV2; DNA: TGTGCCAGCGGCAGGACAGACTACGAGCAGTACTTC; CDR3: CASGRTDYEQYF
size: once; D: TRBD1; J: TRBJ1-6; V: TRBV19; DNA: TGTGCCAGTAGCGTTGCGGGACAGGGGTTTAATTCACCCCTCCACTTT; CDR3: CASSVAGQGFNSPLHF
size: few; D: TRBD2; J: TRBJ2-7; V: TRBV19; DNA: TGTGCCAGTAGTATCGTGGCGGGAGGAGAGCGCGAGCAGTACTTC; CDR3: CASSIVAGGEREQYF
size: NA; D: NA; J: TRBJ1-1; V: TRBV29-1; DNA: TGCAGCTTTATCCGGGGCACTGAAGCTTTCTTT; CDR3: CSFIRGTEAFF
size: NA; D: TRBD1; J: TRBJ1-2; V: TRBV28; DNA: TGTGCCAGCAGCCGGGACAGGGGGCGGGGTGGCTACACCTTC; CDR3: CASSRDRGRGGYTF
size: NA; D: TRBD1; J: TRBJ2-4; V: TRBV19; DNA: TGTGCCAGTAGTATACGGCAGGGGGCTGAAAACATTCAGTACTTC; CDR3: CASSIRQGAENIQYF
size: NA; D: TRBD2; J: TRBJ2-3; V: TRBV5-1; DNA: TGCGCCAGCAGCCGCCTTGAGGCGGGAGGCGGAGGTACGCAGTATTTT; CDR3: CASSRLEAGGGGTQYF
size: few; D: TRBD1; J: TRBJ1-1; V: TRBV13; DNA: TGTGCCAGCAGCCGGGACAGGGGGAACACTGAAGCTTTCTTT; CDR3: CASSRDRGNTEAFF
size: NA; D: TRBD2; J: TRBJ2-1; V: TRBV7-2; DNA: TGTGCCAGCAGACAGACTAGCGGGGTCTACAATGAGCAGTTCTTC; CDR3: CASRQTSGVYNEQFF
size: once; D: TRBD1; J: TRBJ1-2; V: TRBV10-3; DNA: TGTGCCATCAGTAAGGGACAGCCCGACTTAGGTGGCTACACCTTC; CDR3: CAISKGQPDLGGYTF
size: NA; D: NA; J: TRBJ1-2; V: TRBV5-6; DNA: TGTGCCAGCTCCGAGGGGGATAACTATGGCTACACCTTC; CDR3: CASSEGDNYGYTF
size: NA; D: NA; J: TRBJ1-1; V: TRBV5-1; DNA: TGCGCCAGTAAACTCTTGGCTACAGGGACGAACACTGAAGCTTTCTTT; CDR3: CASKLLATGTNTEAFF
size: NA; D: NA; J: TRBJ1-1; V: TRBV21-1; DNA: TGTGCCAGCAGCACGAAACCGGACAGGGTAAACACTGAAGCTTTCTTT; CDR3: CASSTKPDRVNTEAFF
size: NA; D: NA; J: TRBJ2-7; V: TRBV9; DNA: TGTGCCAGCAGCCTCAATCCCGGAGGCGAGCAGTACTTC; CDR3: CASSLNPGGEQYF
size: NA; D: TRBD2; J: TRBJ2-3; V: TRBV9; DNA: TGTGCCAGCAGCGTAGCAGGGCTAGCGGGAGAAGATACGCAGTATTTT; CDR3: CASSVAGLAGEDTQYF
size: NA; D: NA; J: TRBJ1-6; V: TRBV7-2; DNA: TGTGCCAGCAGCTACCTACAGGGAATTACAAATTCACCCCTCCACTTT; CDR3: CASSYLQGITNSPLHF
size: NA; D: NA; J: TRBJ2-5; V: TRBV20-1; DNA: TGCAGTGCTAGTCCGGGTGGAGAGACCCAGTACTTC; CDR3: CSASPGGETQYF
size: NA; D: TRBD2; J: TRBJ2-1; V: TRBV24-1; DNA: TGTGCCACCAGGGCGGGAGGGCCCCCCTACAATGAGCAGTTCTTC; CDR3: CATRAGGPPYNEQFF
size: NA; D: NA; J: TRBJ1-1; V: TRBV3-1/TRBV3-2; DNA: TGTGCCAGCAGCCAAGTTATCCCGACTGGGAACACTGAAGCTTTCTTT; CDR3: CASSQVIPTGNTEAFF
size: NA; D: NA; J: TRBJ2-3; V: TRBV6-5; DNA: TGTGCCAGCAGTTTCACAGGTTTGGCAGATACGCAGTATTTT; CDR3: CASSFTGLADTQYF
size: NA; D: TRBD2; J: TRBJ2-5; V: TRBV12-3/TRBV12-4; DNA: TGTGCCAGCAGTTCCGGCGGGAGCCGGACCCAGTACTTC; CDR3: CASSSGGSRTQYF
size: NA; D: NA; J: TRBJ2-7; V: TRBV18; DNA: TGTGCCAGCTCACCACCCTCTAGTAACGAGCAGTACTTC; CDR3: CASSPPSSNEQYF
size: NA; D: TRBD2; J: TRBJ2-5; V: TRBV10-3; DNA: TGTGCCATCAGTGATTTAGCGGGAGGATCAGAGACCCAGTACTTC; CDR3: CAISDLAGGSETQYF
size: NA; D: NA; J: TRBJ1-3; V: TRBV15; DNA: TGTGCCACCAGCAGACCCGACAAACCCTCTGGAAACACCATATATTTT; CDR3: CATSRPDKPSGNTIYF
size: once; D: NA; J: TRBJ1-2; V: TRBV19; DNA: TGTGCCAGTAGTACTGACTGGTGGGGCTACACCTTC; CDR3: CASSTDWWGYTF
size: NA; D: NA; J: TRBJ1-3; V: TRBV24-1; DNA: TGTGCCACCAGTGATCGTGGCAGCTCTGGAAACACCATATATTTT; CDR3: CATSDRGSSGNTIYF
size: NA; D: TRBD1; J: TRBJ1-2; V: TRBV19; DNA: TGTGCCACGACAGGGGGCAGCTATGGCTACACCTTC; CDR3: CATTGGSYGYTF
size: NA; D: NA; J: TRBJ1-6; V: TRBV28; DNA: TGTGCCAGCAGTTTCTGGGCAGGAAACATTAATTCACCCCTCCACTTT; CDR3: CASSFWAGNINSPLHF
size: NA; D: TRBD2; J: TRBJ2-7; V: TRBV30; DNA: TGTGCCTGGAACAGAGCGGGAAACGAGCAGTACTTC; CDR3: CAWNRAGNEQYF
size: NA; D: NA; J: TRBJ1-2; V: TRBV10-3; DNA: TGTGCCATCGCTCGGGAAAACTATGGCTACACCTTC; CDR3: CAIARENYGYTF
size: NA; D: NA; J: TRBJ2-3; V: TRBV3-1/TRBV3-2; DNA: TGTGCCAGCAGCCAACGCGGGTCAGATACGCAGTATTTT; CDR3: CASSQRGSDTQYF
size: NA; D: NA; J: TRBJ1-1; V: TRBV11-2; DNA: TGTGCCAGCAGCTTAGTAGCCCCTCAGTACACTGAAGCTTTCTTT; CDR3: CASSLVAPQYTEAFF
size: NA; D: NA; J: TRBJ1-1; V: TRBV12-3/TRBV12-4; DNA: TGTGCCAGCGCGGCGATGTTGAACACTGAAGCTTTCTTT; CDR3: CASAAMLNTEAFF
size: NA; D: TRBD2; J: TRBJ2-3; V: TRBV28; DNA: TGTGCCAGCAGTTTAGTAAATAGCGGGAGAAATCATAACACAGATACGCAGTATTTT; CDR3: CASSLVNSGRNHNTDTQYF
size: NA; D: NA; J: TRBJ1-5; V: TRBV28; DNA: TGTGCCAGCAGATATAGCAATCAGCCCCAGCATTTT; CDR3: CASRYSNQPQHF
size: NA; D: TRBD1; J: TRBJ1-2; V: TRBV5-4; DNA: TGTGCCAGCAGCTTGGGACAGGGGACGCTCCTGGCGGGCTACACCTTC; CDR3: CASSLGQGTLLAGYTF
size: NA; D: NA; J: TRBJ2-7; V: TRBV6-5; DNA: TGTGCCAGCAGACGCAGCGACGAGCAGTACTTC; CDR3: CASRRSDEQYF
size: NA; D: TRBD1; J: TRBJ1-4; V: TRBV14; DNA: TGTGCCAGCAGCTTTCGGACAGGCCAAAGGGCCGAAAAACTGTTTTTT; CDR3: CASSFRTGQRAEKLFF
size: NA; D: NA; J: TRBJ2-7; V: TRBV27; DNA: TGTGCCAGCAGTTCCCTGGCAGATCCTTCCTACGAGCAGTACTTC; CDR3: CASSSLADPSYEQYF
size: few; D: NA; J: TRBJ2-3; V: TRBV6-6; DNA: TGTGCCAGCAGTTACTCGATGTGGCGGTCCACAGATACGCAGTATTTT; CDR3: CASSYSMWRSTDTQYF
size: NA; D: NA; J: TRBJ2-7; V: TRBV5-1; DNA: TGCGCCAGCAGCTGGCGAGGCAGCGGAGGAGAGCAGTACTTC; CDR3: CASSWRGSGGEQYF
size: NA; D: NA; J: TRBJ2-2; V: TRBV18; DNA: TGTGCCAGCTCACAGAACACGGGGGGCGCCGCCGGGGAGCTGTTTTTT; CDR3: CASSQNTGGAAGELFF
size: NA; D: TRBD1; J: TRBJ1-2; V: TRBV29-1; DNA: TGCAGCGTTGAATGGGACAGGGAGGTTTGGAACTATGGCTACACCTTC; CDR3: CSVEWDREVWNYGYTF
size: NA; D: TRBD1; J: TRBJ2-5; V: TRBV7-9; DNA: TGTGCCAGCAGCATAGACAGGGGGCCGGGAGAGACCCAGTACTTC; CDR3: CASSIDRGPGETQYF
size: NA; D: NA; J: TRBJ1-2; V: TRBV10-3; DNA: TGTGCCATCAGCAACAGGGAAGACTATGGCTACACCTTC; CDR3: CAISNREDYGYTF
size: NA; D: TRBD1; J: TRBJ1-5; V: TRBV24-1; DNA: TGTGCCACCAGGTTGACAGGGGGCGTAAGCAATCAGCCCCAGCATTTT; CDR3: CATRLTGGVSNQPQHF
size: once; D: TRBD2; J: TRBJ2-2; V: TRBV5-4; DNA: TGTGCCAGCAGCACGAAACTAGCGGGGGGCTCCGGGGAGCTGTTTTTT; CDR3: CASSTKLAGGSGELFF
size: NA; D: NA; J: TRBJ1-3; V: TRBV29-1; DNA: TGCAGCGTCGTGGGGAGTCCTGGAAACACCATATATTTT; CDR3: CSVVGSPGNTIYF
size: NA; D: TRBD2; J: TRBJ2-1; V: TRBV5-6; DNA: TGTGCCAGCAGCACAACTAGCGGGAGGGCCACTGAGCAGTTCTTC; CDR3: CASSTTSGRATEQFF